A selection of T cell receptor beta chains follows, all from one sample in a study of radiation and T cells in renal cell carcinoma. Generated by immunoSEQ multiplex PCR, the TCRdb table keeps only in-frame clones and is missing some. The repertoire holds 45,000 to 55,000 clones, around three quarters seen once, with about 30% in the top ten. The sequencing here drew on blood, taken from a patient whose treatment included radiotherapy and nephrectomy. All receptors come from a woman in her sixties or seventies with renal cell carcinoma. Each CDR3 is given with its conserved first and last residue. The D gene is left open where the match is weak. Expanded clones are given a class, and other clones once, few, many or no size at all.

clone size	V gene	D gene	J gene	CDR3 DNA	CDR3 protein
NA	TRBV5-8	NA	TRBJ1-5	TGTGCCAGCAGCTTGGCCCGGGGCGGGGAGCCCCAGCATTTT	CASSLARGGEPQHF
NA	TRBV6-4	NA	TRBJ1-1	TGTGCCAGCTCCCGAGGGGGAACTGAAGCTTTCTTT	CASSRGGTEAFF
NA	TRBV2	NA	TRBJ1-2	TGTGCCAGCAGTGAAGGGGCATATGGCTACACCTTC	CASSEGAYGYTF
NA	TRBV11-2	NA	TRBJ2-2	TGTGCCAGCAGCTTGGCACCATCCGGACTACTTAACACCGGGGAGCTGTTTTTT	CASSLAPSGLLNTGELFF
once	TRBV4-3	NA	TRBJ2-7	TGCGCCAGCAGCCTCGGAGTAGGCCCCTACGAGCAGTACTTC	CASSLGVGPYEQYF
once	TRBV15	NA	TRBJ2-5	TGTGCCACCAGCAGGACCCGGGGGGAGACCCAGTACTTC	CATSRTRGETQYF
NA	TRBV27	NA	TRBJ2-2	TGTGCCAGCAGGAAACTAGCTACCGGGGAGCTGTTTTTT	CASRKLATGELFF
once	TRBV7-9	NA	TRBJ1-4	TGTGCCAGCAGCTCACAGGTTCAACTGTTTTTT	CASSSQVQLFF
NA	TRBV9	TRBD2	TRBJ2-3	TGTGCCAGCAGCGTAGCTTCGGCGGGGGGGCACACAGATACGCAGTATTTT	CASSVASAGGHTDTQYF
once	TRBV27	NA	TRBJ1-6	TGTGCCAGCAGCCCCAAGGGGCGTGGTAATTCACCCCTCCACTTT	CASSPKGRGNSPLHF
NA	TRBV21-1	NA	TRBJ1-2	TGTGCCAGCAGGTTGCGACGGAATAACTATGGCTACACCTTC	CASRLRRNNYGYTF
NA	TRBV9	TRBD1	TRBJ2-2	TGTGCCAGCAGCGTTGAGGGACAGGCCACCGGGGAGCTGTTTTTT	CASSVEGQATGELFF
once	TRBV15	TRBD2	TRBJ2-1	TGTGCCACCAGCAGAGTCGGGGGGGCCAATGAGCAGTTCTTC	CATSRVGGANEQFF
NA	TRBV19	TRBD2	TRBJ2-3	TGTGCCAGTAGTGATCAACTAGCGGGAGGCACAGATACGCAGTATTTT	CASSDQLAGGTDTQYF
few	TRBV10-1	NA	TRBJ2-2	TGCGCCAGCAGTTCTGAAGGTACCGGGGAGCTGTTTTTT	CASSSEGTGELFF
NA	TRBV14	TRBD1	TRBJ2-2	TGTGCCAGCAGCAGTCAGGGGGCGAGGACCGGGGAGCTGTTTTTT	CASSSQGARTGELFF
NA	TRBV30	NA	TRBJ1-6	TGTGCCTGGAGTGTACTGCGCTCCTATAATTCACCCCTCCACTTT	CAWSVLRSYNSPLHF
NA	TRBV6-1	TRBD1	TRBJ1-5	TGTGCCAGCAGTGAAGGGGACAGGTCAATGGGGAATCAGCCCCAGCATTTT	CASSEGDRSMGNQPQHF
NA	TRBV5-1	TRBD2	TRBJ2-3	TGCGCCAGCAGCTCCCTGCGGGGGGATACGCAGTATTTT	CASSSLRGDTQYF
NA	TRBV9	TRBD2	TRBJ2-1	TGTGCCAGCAGCACGACTAGCGGGGTGCCCTCCTACAATGAGCAGTTCTTC	CASSTTSGVPSYNEQFF
NA	TRBV7-7	NA	TRBJ2-5	TGTGCCAGCAGCTTAGTTTCCCAAGAGACCCAGTACTTC	CASSLVSQETQYF
NA	TRBV10-2	TRBD2	TRBJ2-5	TGCGCCAGCACCGCGGGGGGGACCCAGTACTTC	CASTAGGTQYF
NA	TRBV14	TRBD1	TRBJ1-1	TGTGCCAGCAGCCCCCCAGGGGGGTGGAACACTGAAGCTTTCTTT	CASSPPGGWNTEAFF
once	TRBV2	NA	TRBJ2-7	TGTGCCAGCAGACAGATTACCTACGAGCAGTACTTC	CASRQITYEQYF
few	TRBV6-6	NA	TRBJ2-7	TGTGCCAGCAGAACAGGATCCTACGAGCAGTACTTC	CASRTGSYEQYF
few	TRBV5-1	NA	TRBJ2-3	TGCGCCAGCAGCTTGGAGGGGGGCGGAGATACGCAGTATTTT	CASSLEGGGDTQYF
NA	TRBV7-2	NA	TRBJ2-5	TGTGCCAGCAGCTTAACCCCCCGGGGCGTCCGGGAGACCCAGTACTTC	CASSLTPRGVRETQYF
NA	TRBV7-9	NA	TRBJ1-6	TGTGCCAGCAGCTTAGGGACAGATTATTCACCCCTCCACTTT	CASSLGTDYSPLHF
NA	TRBV30	TRBD2	TRBJ2-5	TGTGCCTGGAGTACCGGGACTAGCGGATACCAAGAGACCCAGTACTTC	CAWSTGTSGYQETQYF
few	TRBV27	TRBD1	TRBJ2-1	TGTGCCAGCAGTCAAAGGGACAGGGGCTACAATGAGCAGTTCTTC	CASSQRDRGYNEQFF
NA	TRBV7-2	TRBD2	TRBJ2-5	TGTGCCAGCAGCATCGGGCGCGGGAGGAGACGAGAGACCCAGTACTTC	CASSIGRGRRRETQYF
NA	TRBV4-2	TRBD2	TRBJ2-1	TGTGCCAGCAGCCAAGGCAGCGGGGGTGGGGAGCAGTTCTTC	CASSQGSGGGEQFF
NA	TRBV4-2	NA	TRBJ2-2	TGTGCCAGCAGCCAAGAAATGTACACCGGGGAGCTGTTTTTT	CASSQEMYTGELFF
NA	TRBV11-1	NA	TRBJ1-1	TGTGCCAGCTCCCCCGACGGATTGAACACTGAAGCTTTCTTT	CASSPDGLNTEAFF
NA	TRBV7-9	NA	TRBJ1-5	TGTGCCAGCAGCTCTTACAGGGATAGCAATCAGCCCCAGCATTTT	CASSSYRDSNQPQHF
NA	TRBV7-6	NA	TRBJ1-1	TGTGCCAGCACAGACTCTTTGGGATCCGAAGCTTTCTTT	CASTDSLGSEAFF
NA	TRBV7-3	NA	TRBJ2-2	TGTGCCAGCAGCTTAAAACACCTCACCGGGGAGCTGTTTTTT	CASSLKHLTGELFF
NA	TRBV5-1	NA	TRBJ2-3	TGCGCCAGCAGCCAAACAGCGGAGGGGAGGTCGGATACGCAGTATTTT	CASSQTAEGRSDTQYF
NA	TRBV7-8	TRBD2	TRBJ2-1	TGTGCCAGCAGCTTATTAAGAAGGACTAGCCGGGTCTTTCATGAGCAGTTCTTC	CASSLLRRTSRVFHEQFF
NA	TRBV7-9	NA	TRBJ1-3	TGTGCCAGCAGCCTCCCGACTGGAAACTCTGGAAACACCATATATTTT	CASSLPTGNSGNTIYF
NA	TRBV11-3	NA	TRBJ1-3	TGTGCCAGCAGCCAAGGGGTGGCGGACACCATATATTTT	CASSQGVADTIYF
NA	TRBV29-1	TRBD1	TRBJ1-3	TGCAGCGTTGAAGAGGGACAGGGAGACACCATATATTTT	CSVEEGQGDTIYF
NA	TRBV27	TRBD2	TRBJ2-1	TGTGCCAGCACTCAGGGACTAGCGGGAGGCAATGAGCAGTTCTTC	CASTQGLAGGNEQFF
NA	TRBV6-7	TRBD1	TRBJ2-7	TGTGCCAGCAGTAGTAACCGACAGGGATGCCTCTACGAGCAGTACTTC	CASSSNRQGCLYEQYF
NA	TRBV19	NA	TRBJ2-2	TGTGCCAGTAGTGGGCAGGTTTTCGGGGAGCTGTTTTTT	CASSGQVFGELFF
NA	TRBV5-1	NA	TRBJ2-7	TGCGCCAGCAGCCCCGGGACGATCTCCTACGAGCAGTACTTC	CASSPGTISYEQYF
once	TRBV10-3	NA	TRBJ1-2	TGTGCCATCAGTGAGTCTGAGGGGCAGGGCTACACCTTC	CAISESEGQGYTF
few	TRBV9	NA	TRBJ2-2	TGTGCCAGCAGCGTAAGCTCCGGGGAGCTGTTTTTT	CASSVSSGELFF
NA	TRBV9	TRBD2	TRBJ2-3	TGTGCCAGCAGCGTAGAAGCTAGCGGGAGAACAGATACGCAGTATTTT	CASSVEASGRTDTQYF